This T cell receptor (beta chain) was captured in a study of CD4 T cells in relation to SARS-CoV-2 and coronaviruses. Unexposed donor CD4+ T cells date from about 2011-2019, before the COVID-19 pandemic. The cells were cultured for approximately 10 days before CD4+ T cells were isolated. Measured with immunoSEQ multiplex PCR; TCRdb has only the in-frame clones, and not every one. Seen here are roughly 18,000 clones, approximately 80% observed once, and the top ten hold approximately 26%. About this clone: Its antigen is undetermined.

Whole-study findings and limits: Approximately 65% of donors had memory CD4+ clonotypes crossrecognizing SARS-CoV-2 and common cold coronavirus spike.

This clonotype was obtained from a human donor in good health. Material: CD4+ T cells from PBMCs, cultured in vitro.

The CDR3 spells CASSIFGENRGAKNIQYF. In DNA, the CDR3 is TGTGCCAGTAGTATATTCGGGGAGAACAGGGGAGCCAAAAACATTCAGTACTTC. The chain joins TRBV19 to TRBJ2-4; TRBD1 matches at 7 bases. Unmatched junction bases numbered 10, after V lost 2 bases and J lost 0 bases. The CDR3 is 18 amino acids. Germline CDR1 is LNHDA and CDR2 is SQIVND (reference sequence).